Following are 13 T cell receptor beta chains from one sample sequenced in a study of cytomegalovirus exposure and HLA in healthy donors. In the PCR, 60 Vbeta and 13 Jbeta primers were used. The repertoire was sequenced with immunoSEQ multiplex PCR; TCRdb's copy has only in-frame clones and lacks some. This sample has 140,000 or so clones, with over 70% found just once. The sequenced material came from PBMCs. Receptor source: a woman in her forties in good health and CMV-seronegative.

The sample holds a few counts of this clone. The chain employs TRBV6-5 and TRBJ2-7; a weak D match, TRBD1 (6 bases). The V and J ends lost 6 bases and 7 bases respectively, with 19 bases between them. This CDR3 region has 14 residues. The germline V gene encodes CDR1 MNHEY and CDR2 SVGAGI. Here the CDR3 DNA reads TGTGCCAGCAGCCAAATGGGGGCCTCCTGGGAGCAGTACTTC. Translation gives CASSQMGASWEQYF.

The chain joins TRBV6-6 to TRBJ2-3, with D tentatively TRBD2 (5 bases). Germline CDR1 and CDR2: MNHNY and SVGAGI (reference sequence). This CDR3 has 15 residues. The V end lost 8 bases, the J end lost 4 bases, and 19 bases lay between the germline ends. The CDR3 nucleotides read TGTGCCAGCGGTGGTGGACTCCCTTTCCCAGATACGCAGTATTTT. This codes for CASGGGLPFPDTQYF.

The CDR3 protein is CASKLMETGNTIYF. For the CDR3, the DNA is TGTGCCAGCAAGTTGATGGAGACCGGAAACACCATATATTTT. The chain joins TRBV7-8 to TRBJ1-3, with D uncertain. With 7 bases removed from V and 4 bases from J, the gap between germline ends came to 14 bases. Germline loops: CDR1 SGHVS, CDR2 FQNEAQ. The CDR3 consists of 14 residues.

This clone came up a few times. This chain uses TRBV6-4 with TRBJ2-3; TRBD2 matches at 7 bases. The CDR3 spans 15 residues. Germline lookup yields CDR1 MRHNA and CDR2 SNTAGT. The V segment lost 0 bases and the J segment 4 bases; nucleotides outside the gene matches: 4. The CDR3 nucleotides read TGTGCCAGCAGTGACTCGGAGGGAGGGGCAGATACGCAGTATTTT. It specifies CASSDSEGGADTQYF.

CDR3 loop: CASSLFGLNHEQYF. In DNA, the CDR3 is TGTGCCAGCAGTTTGTTCGGACTAAACCACGAGCAGTACTTC. The chain has TRBV6-5 and TRBJ2-5; weak D call: TRBD2 (6 bases). The end of the DNA aligns better with TRBJ2-7, so the J call may be wrong. The CDR3 loop spans 14 amino acids. Germline-derived CDR1 and CDR2 are MNHEY and SVGAGI.

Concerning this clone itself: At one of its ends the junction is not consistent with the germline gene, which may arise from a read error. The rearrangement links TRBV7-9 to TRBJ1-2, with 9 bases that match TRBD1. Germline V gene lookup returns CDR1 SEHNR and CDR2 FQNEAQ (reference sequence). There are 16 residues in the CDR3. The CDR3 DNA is TGTGCCAGCAGCTTAGCAGGGTTAACAGGGGGCTCTGGCCACACCTTC. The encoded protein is CASSLAGLTGGSGHTF.

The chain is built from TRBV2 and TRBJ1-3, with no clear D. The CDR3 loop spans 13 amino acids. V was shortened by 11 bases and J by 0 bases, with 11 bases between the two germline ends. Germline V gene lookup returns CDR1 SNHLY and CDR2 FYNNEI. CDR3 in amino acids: CASHRSSGNTIYF. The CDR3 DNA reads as TGTGCCTCTCACCGTAGCTCTGGAAACACCATATATTTT.

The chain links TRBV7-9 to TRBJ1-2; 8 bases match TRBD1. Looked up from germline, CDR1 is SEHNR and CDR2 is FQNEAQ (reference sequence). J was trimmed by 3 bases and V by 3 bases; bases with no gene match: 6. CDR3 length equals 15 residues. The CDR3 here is CASSFWTGRDYGYTF. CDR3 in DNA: TGTGCCAGCAGCTTTTGGACAGGGAGGGACTATGGCTACACCTTC.

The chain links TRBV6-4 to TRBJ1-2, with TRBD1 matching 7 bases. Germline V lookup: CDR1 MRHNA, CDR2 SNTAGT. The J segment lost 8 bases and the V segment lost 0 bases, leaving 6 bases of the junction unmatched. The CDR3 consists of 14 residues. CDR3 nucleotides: TGTGCCAGCAGTGACTCGAGGGGGCTCGGCGGCTACACCTTC. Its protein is CASSDSRGLGGYTF.

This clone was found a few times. The CDR3 DNA sequence: TGTGCCAGCACTCTACAGACCACGAACACCGGGGAGCTGTTTTTT. Translated: CASTLQTTNTGELFF. V gene TRBV5-5 combines with J gene TRBJ2-2, with D uncertain. CDR1 is SGHKS and CDR2 is YYEKEE in the germline V gene (reference sequence). V was clipped by 6 bases and J by 0 bases, with 12 bases between them. This CDR3 is built from 15 residues. Combining the CDR3 with reference TRBV5-5 and TRBJ2-2 gives the whole variable domain DAGVTQSPTHLIKTRGQQVTLRCSPISGHKSVSWYQQVLGQGPQFIFQYYEKEERGRGNFPDRFSARQFPNYSSELNVNALLLGDSALYLCASTLQTTNTGELFFGEGSRLTVL.

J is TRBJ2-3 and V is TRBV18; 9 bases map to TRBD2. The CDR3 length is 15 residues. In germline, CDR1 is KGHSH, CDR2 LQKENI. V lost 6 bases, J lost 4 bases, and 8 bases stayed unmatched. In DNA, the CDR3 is TGTGCCAGCTCGGAAAGCGGGGGGCCAGCAGATACGCAGTATTTT. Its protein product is CASSESGGPADTQYF.

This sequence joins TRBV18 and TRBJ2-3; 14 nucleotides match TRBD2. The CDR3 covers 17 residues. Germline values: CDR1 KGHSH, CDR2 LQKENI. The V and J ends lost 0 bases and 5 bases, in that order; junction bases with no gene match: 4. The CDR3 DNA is TGTGCCAGCTCACCACCCGGACTAGCGGGGGGAATAGATACGCAGTATTTT. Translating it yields CASSPPGLAGGIDTQYF.

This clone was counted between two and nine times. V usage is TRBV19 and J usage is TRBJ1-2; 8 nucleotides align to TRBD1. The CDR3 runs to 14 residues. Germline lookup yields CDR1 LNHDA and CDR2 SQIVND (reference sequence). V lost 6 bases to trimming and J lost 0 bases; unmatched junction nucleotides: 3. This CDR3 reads CASRDRASNYGYTF. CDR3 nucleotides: TGTGCCAGTAGGGACAGGGCCTCTAACTATGGCTACACCTTC.